This TCR beta chain was found in a study of T cell responses to AZD1222 COVID-19 vaccine. Study conclusions and caveats: Donor demographics were predominantly white British with a female majority; clonal diversity may be underestimated. Just a handful of people given AZD1222 tested seropositive at baseline. With two AZD1222 doses given, Spike-specific TCR breadth and depth both rose. Sampling captured repertoires only after the peak T cell response.

Data came from immunoSEQ multiplex PCR; TCRdb stores just in-frame clones and leaves some out. This sample carries 150,000 to 200,000 clones, just over 85% of them seen once, and the ten largest clones take 11%. The length of the CDR3 is 13 residues. The germline V gene has CDR1 MNHEY and CDR2 SVGAGI. Deletions cut 6 bases from V and 5 bases from J, with 13 bases between. As regards this clone: Antigen unknown.

The clonotype was recovered from an adult who received the AZD1222 COVID-19 vaccine. This chain connects TRBV6-5 to TRBJ1-1, with a possible D match to TRBD1 (5 bases). This specimen was peripheral blood, taken 28 days after the second AZD1222 dose. The CDR3 loop is CASRIGVGTEAFF. The CDR3 region has the DNA TGTGCCAGCAGAATAGGGGTAGGGACTGAAGCTTTCTTT.